These 10 T cell receptor beta chains share one sample of origin, sequenced in a study of T cells in Graves' hyperthyroidism and ophthalmopathy. TCR beta CDR3 regions were amplified from RNA transcripts. In the first-round RT-PCR of the TCR CDR3, the HTBI primer set was used. Each CDR3 protein gets one entry after TCRdb re-called the multiplex PCR reads with MiXCR. Seen here are about 640,000 distinct CDR3 sequences, about a fifth observed once, and the top ten hold roughly a third. Material for sequencing was blood. The receptors derive from a man aged 30-40 years with Graves' ophthalmopathy.

This rearrangement joins TRBV10-3 to TRBJ2-3; 7 bases match TRBD1. CDR3 length: 16 residues. V lost 10 bases to trimming and J lost 2 bases; unmatched junction nucleotides: 15. CDR1 ENHRY and CDR2 SYGVKD come from the germline V gene. The CDR3 nucleotides are TGTGCCACCCAGACAGGGCGGGCTGGCATCACAGATACGCAGTATTTT. Translation gives CATQTGRAGITDTQYF.

This clonotype was recorded a few times. The chain links TRBV6-1 to TRBJ1-1; perhaps TRBD1 as D (5 bases). Trimming removed 1 base from V and 0 bases from J, with 9 bases in between. Germline CDR1 reads MNHNS; CDR2 reads SASEGT. The CDR3 has 15 residues. CDR3 sequence (DNA): TGTGCCAGCAGTGAAGAATCAGGGCTGAACACTGAAGCTTTCTTT. Its translation is CASSEESGLNTEAFF.

The V and J genes are TRBV6-1 and TRBJ1-1, with D uncertain. The V and J ends lost 6 bases and 0 bases respectively, with 11 bases between them. The CDR3 runs 14 residues. Germline CDR1 MNHNS, CDR2 SASEGT. The CDR3 DNA reads as TGTGCCAGCAGCCCCGTAGGGTTGAACACTGAAGCTTTCTTT. This encodes CASSPVGLNTEAFF.

The rearrangement joins TRBV25-1 to TRBJ1-1, with 7 bases fitting TRBD1. V shed 2 bases and J 6 bases; nucleotides not matched to a gene: 6. The CDR3 is made up of 14 amino acids. Germline V gives CDR1 MGHDK, CDR2 SYGVNS. The CDR3 sequence: CASSELPQGAEAFF. CDR3 sequence (DNA): TGTGCCAGCAGTGAACTCCCTCAGGGGGCTGAAGCTTTCTTT.

This clonotype was detected many times. This chain uses TRBV6-1 with TRBJ1-1, with D unclear. Trimming shortened V by 5 bases and J by 6 bases, and 10 bases separated the two germline ends. The CDR3 extends over 12 amino acids. Germline loops: CDR1 MNHNS, CDR2 SASEGT. The CDR3 sequence is CASSQRRAEAFF. DNA of the CDR3: TGTGCCAGCAGTCAAAGGCGGGCTGAAGCTTTCTTT.

The V and J genes are TRBV9 and TRBJ2-5; no firm D call. CDR1 is SGDLS and CDR2 is YYNGEE in the germline V gene. The ends were cut back, 3 bases at V and 1 base at J, with 13 bases in the middle. The CDR3 has 15 residues. CDR3 nucleotides: TGTGCCAGCAGCGACCCGCACCTTGCCCAAGAGACCCAGTACTTC. This translates into CASSDPHLAQETQYF.

This clonotype was seen a handful of times. V usage is TRBV12-3 or TRBV12-4 and J usage is TRBJ1-2, with a possible D match to TRBD1 (6 bases). Trimming left V 5 bases short and J 6 bases short, with 13 bases between. The CDR3 is 13 residues long. CDR3 protein: CASSRTGNNGYTF. CDR3 sequence (DNA): TGTGCCAGCAGTCGCACAGGGAACAATGGCTACACCTTC.

This rearrangement joins TRBV5-4 to TRBJ2-3; 9 bases match TRBD2. Germline CDR1 and CDR2: SGHNT and YYREEE (reference sequence). The CDR3 has 15 residues. The V and J ends lost 4 bases and 4 bases, in that order; junction bases with no gene match: 7. CDR3 protein: CASSVRKRGADTQYF. CDR3 coding DNA: TGTGCCAGCAGCGTGAGGAAGCGGGGGGCAGATACGCAGTATTTT.

The chain employs TRBV20-1 and TRBJ1-6, with a possible D match to TRBD1 (6 bases). The germline V and J ends were trimmed by 1 base and 8 bases, with 12 bases remaining between them. Germline V gene sequence: CDR1 DFQATT, CDR2 SNEGSKA (reference sequence). This CDR3 spans 14 amino acids. The CDR3 loop reads CSARGGHRDSPLHF. CDR3 sequence (DNA): TGCAGTGCTAGAGGGGGCCACAGGGATTCACCCCTCCACTTT.

This clonotype was counted between two and nine times. The chain is built from TRBV7-2 and TRBJ1-2; a possible D gene is TRBD1 (6 bases). CDR3 length equals 15 residues. V lost 2 bases and J 4 bases, leaving 14 bases between the germline ends. The germline gives CDR1 SGHTA, CDR2 FQGNSA. CDR3 in amino acids: CASSLNAGVIYGYTF. CDR3 DNA: TGTGCCAGCAGCTTAAATGCAGGGGTGATCTATGGCTACACCTTC. Full variable domain (missing parts from reference TRBV7-2 and TRBJ1-2): GAGVSQSPSNKVTEKGKDVELRCDPISGHTALYWYRQSLGQGLEFLIYFQGNSAPDKSGLPSDRFSAERTGGSVSTLTIQRTQQEDSAVYLCASSLNAGVIYGYTFGSGTRLTVV.